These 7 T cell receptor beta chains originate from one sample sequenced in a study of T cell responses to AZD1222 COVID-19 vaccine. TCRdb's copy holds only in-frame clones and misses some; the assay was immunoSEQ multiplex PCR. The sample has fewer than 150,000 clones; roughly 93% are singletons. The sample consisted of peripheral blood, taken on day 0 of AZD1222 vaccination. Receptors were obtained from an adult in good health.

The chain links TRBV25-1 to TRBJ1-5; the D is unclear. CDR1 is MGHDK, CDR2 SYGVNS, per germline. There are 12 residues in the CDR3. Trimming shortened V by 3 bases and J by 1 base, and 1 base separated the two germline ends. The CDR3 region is CASSDSNQPQHF. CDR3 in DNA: TGTGCCAGCAGTGACAGCAATCAGCCCCAGCATTTT.

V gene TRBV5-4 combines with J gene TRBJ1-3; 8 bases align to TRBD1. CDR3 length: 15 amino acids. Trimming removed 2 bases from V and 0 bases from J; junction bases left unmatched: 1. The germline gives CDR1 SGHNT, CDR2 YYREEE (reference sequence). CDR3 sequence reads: CASSFDRGSGNTIYF. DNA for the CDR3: TGTGCCAGCAGCTTTGACAGGGGCTCTGGAAACACCATATATTTT.

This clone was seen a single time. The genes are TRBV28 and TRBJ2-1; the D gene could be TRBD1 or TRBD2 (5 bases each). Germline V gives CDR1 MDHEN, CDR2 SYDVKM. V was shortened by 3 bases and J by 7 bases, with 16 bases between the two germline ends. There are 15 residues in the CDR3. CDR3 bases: TGTGCCAGCAGTTTTTCTGGGACGGGTAAAAATGAGCAGTTCTTC. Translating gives CASSFSGTGKNEQFF.

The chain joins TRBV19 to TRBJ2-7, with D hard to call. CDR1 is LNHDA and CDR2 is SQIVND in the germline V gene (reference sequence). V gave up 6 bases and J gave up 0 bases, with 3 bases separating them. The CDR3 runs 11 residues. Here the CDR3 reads CASSLSYEQYF. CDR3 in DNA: TGTGCCAGTAGCCTCTCCTACGAGCAGTACTTC.

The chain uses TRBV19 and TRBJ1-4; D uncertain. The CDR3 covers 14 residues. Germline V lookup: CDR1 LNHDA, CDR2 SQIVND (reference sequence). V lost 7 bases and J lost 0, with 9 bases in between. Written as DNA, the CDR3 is TGTGCCAGTAAATACACCGCAACTAATGAAAAACTGTTTTTT. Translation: CASKYTATNEKLFF. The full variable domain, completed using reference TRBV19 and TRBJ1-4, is DGGITQSPKYLFRKEGQNVTLSCEQNLNHDAMYWYRQDPGQGLRLIYYSQIVNDFQKGDIAEGYSVSREKKESFPLTVTSAQKNPTAFYLCASKYTATNEKLFFGSGTQLSVL.

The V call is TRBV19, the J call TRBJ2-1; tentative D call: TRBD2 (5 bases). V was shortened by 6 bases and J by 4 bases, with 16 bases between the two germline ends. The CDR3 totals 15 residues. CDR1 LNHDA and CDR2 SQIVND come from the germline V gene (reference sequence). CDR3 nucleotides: TGTGCCAGTAGCCTTTCCCCGGGATCATACAATGAGCAGTTCTTC. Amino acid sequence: CASSLSPGSYNEQFF.

This chain's CDR3 is CASSVDRVGGYTF. In DNA form, the CDR3 reads TGCGCCAGCAGCGTTGACAGGGTTGGAGGCTACACCTTC. The rearrangement links TRBV5-1 to TRBJ1-2; 7 nucleotides align to TRBD1. V lost 4 bases, J lost 8 bases, and 8 bases stayed unmatched. CDR3 length equals 13 residues. Germline loops: CDR1 SGHRS, CDR2 YFSETQ.